A single sample is the source of the 6 T cell receptor beta chains below, sequenced in a study of T cell repertoires in cytomegalovirus infection. TCRdb re-called the reads with MiXCR, one entry per CDR3 protein. The sample carries about 460,000 distinct CDR3 sequences, about 11% recorded once. Sequenced input: PBMCs. Every receptor here comes from a human donor in good health (CMV status not recorded). Some clones in this sample may be carry-over from other donors' samples.

This clonotype came up a few times. V is TRBV15 and J is TRBJ2-4, with D hard to call. Deletions cut 3 bases from V and 2 bases from J, with 8 bases between. Looked up from germline, CDR1 is LNHNV and CDR2 is YYDKDF (reference sequence). CDR3 size: 14 residues. CDR3 in DNA: TGTGCCACCAGCAGTCTAGGGACCAAAAACATTCAGTACTTC. Translating gives CATSSLGTKNIQYF.

This chain uses TRBV24-1 with TRBJ2-2; unclear D gene. The germline V and J ends were trimmed by 8 bases and 5 bases, with 11 bases remaining between them. The V gene's germline CDR1 is KGHDR and CDR2 SFDVKD. This CDR3 comprises 13 residues. The CDR3 reads CATMAEVTGELFF. The CDR3 DNA reads TGTGCCACCATGGCCGAGGTAACCGGGGAGCTGTTTTTT.

This clonotype was recorded many times. The chain carries TRBV12-3 or TRBV12-4 and TRBJ2-2; no clear D. The CDR3 is 16 residues long. V was pared by 3 bases and J by 0 bases, with 11 bases between. Written as DNA, the CDR3 is TGTGCCAGCAGTTTCGAGATTTTCGCGAACACCGGGGAGCTGTTTTTT. It translates to CASSFEIFANTGELFF.

This clonotype was recorded at least ten times. The chain is built from TRBV4-1 and TRBJ1-2, with 8 bases lining up with TRBD1. Germline trimming cut 0 bases from V and 7 bases from J; bases unmatched to any gene: 7. The length of the CDR3 is 15 residues. The germline V gene encodes CDR1 MGHRA and CDR2 YSYEKL. CDR3 in amino acids: CASSQDRTGWSGYTF. DNA for the CDR3: TGCGCCAGCAGCCAAGATAGGACAGGGTGGAGTGGCTACACCTTC.

This clonotype was picked up a small number of times. The chain combines TRBV11-2 with TRBJ1-1; D gene unclear. With 0 bases removed from V and 2 bases from J, the gap between germline ends came to 10 bases. From germline, CDR1 is SGHAT and CDR2 FQNNGV. This CDR3 is built from 15 residues. The chain's CDR3 is CASSLEGTLNTEAFF. The CDR3 coding sequence is TGTGCCAGCAGCTTAGAAGGTACACTTAACACTGAAGCTTTCTTT.

The chain has TRBV5-1 and TRBJ1-2, with TRBD1 matching 7 bases. J lost 4 bases, V lost 1 base, and 4 bases had no gene match. This CDR3 is built from 14 residues. Germline loops: CDR1 SGHRS, CDR2 YFSETQ. The CDR3 DNA sequence: TGCGCCAGCAGCTTGCCGGGACAGAGCTATGGCTACACCTTC. Residues: CASSLPGQSYGYTF.